This TCR beta chain originates from a study of blood T cell repertoires in COVID-19. Original methodology: Reference gene primer amplification gave nucleated cell count estimates. Repertoires were generated with immunoSEQ multiplex PCR, while TCRdb's copy carries only in-frame clones and drops some. From that table come the V and J calls and clone size; the DNA was used to work out D and trimming. The sample consists of approximately 200,000 clones, around 80% of them appearing once. Losses at the gene ends were 4 bases for V and 5 bases for J; bases not matched to a gene: 6. The CDR3 has 14 amino acids. CDR1 is SGHDN and CDR2 is FVKESK in the germline V gene.

The sequence derives from a woman aged 55-69 years who had recovered from COVID-19. Input material: peripheral blood. The gene calls are TRBV14 and TRBJ2-7, with TRBD2 identical over 9 bases. The CDR3 region is CASSPGLATHEQYF. Written as DNA, the CDR3 is TGTGCCAGCAGCCCGGGACTAGCAACCCACGAGCAGTACTTC.